This TCR beta chain was recorded in a study of radiation and T cells in renal cell carcinoma. Germline values: CDR1 GTSNPN, CDR2 SVGIG (reference sequence). Deletions cut 1 base from V and 4 bases from J, with 2 bases between. This CDR3 has 11 residues. The table came from immunoSEQ multiplex PCR; TCRdb's copy has only in-frame clones and leaves some out. The table lists approximately 80,000 clones, nearly 90% of them singletons. Time point given: blood 4 weeks post-SBRT, at nephrectomy. Treatment indicated: 15 Gy SBRT to primary tumor, nephrectomy 4 weeks later. Nephrectomy followed 15 Gy stereotactic body radiation by 4 weeks. Radiation-treated patients gave blood at baseline, week 2 and week 4.

The V gene is TRBV30, the J gene TRBJ1-3, with D unresolved. The sequence was collected from a woman in her 70s with renal cell carcinoma. This material consisted of blood, taken from a patient whose treatment included radiotherapy and nephrectomy. The CDR3 region is CAWSGGNTIYF. CDR3 nucleotides: TGTGCCTGGAGTGGGGGAAACACCATATATTTT. Drawing the rest from reference TRBV30 and TRBJ1-3, the complete variable domain is SQTIHQWPATLVQPVGSPLSLECTVEGTSNPNLYWYRQAAGRGLQLLFYSVGIGQISSEVPQNLSASRPQDRQFILSSKKLLLSDSGFYLCAWSGGNTIYFGEGSWLTVV.